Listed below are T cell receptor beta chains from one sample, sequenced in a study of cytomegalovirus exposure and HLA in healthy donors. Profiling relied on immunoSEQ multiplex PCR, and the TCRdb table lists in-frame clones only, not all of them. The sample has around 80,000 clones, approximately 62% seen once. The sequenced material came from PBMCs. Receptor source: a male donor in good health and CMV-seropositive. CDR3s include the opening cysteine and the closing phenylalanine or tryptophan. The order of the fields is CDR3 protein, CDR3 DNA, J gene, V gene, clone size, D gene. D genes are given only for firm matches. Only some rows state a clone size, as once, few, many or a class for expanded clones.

CDR3aa: CASSLGTGVSPLHF; CDR3nt: TGTGCCAGCAGTCTTGGGACAGGGGTGTCACCCCTCCACTTT; j_gene: TRBJ1-6; v_gene: TRBV6-5; abundance: -; d_gene: TRBD1
CDR3aa: CASTQGDRYYEQYF; CDR3nt: TGCGCCAGCACCCAAGGGGACAGATACTACGAGCAGTACTTC; j_gene: TRBJ2-7; v_gene: TRBV23-1; abundance: -; d_gene: TRBD1
CDR3aa: CASKEGNYGYTF; CDR3nt: TGTGCCAGCAAGGAGGGGAACTATGGCTACACCTTC; j_gene: TRBJ1-2; v_gene: TRBV28; abundance: few; d_gene: -
CDR3aa: CASRLAGGKDTQYF; CDR3nt: TGTGCCAGCAGACTAGCGGGGGGGAAAGATACGCAGTATTTT; j_gene: TRBJ2-3; v_gene: TRBV6-5; abundance: -; d_gene: TRBD2
CDR3aa: CASSLGGSYEQYF; CDR3nt: TGTGCCAGCAGCTTGGGAGGGTCCTACGAGCAGTACTTC; j_gene: TRBJ2-7; v_gene: TRBV11-2; abundance: -; d_gene: TRBD2
CDR3aa: CASTLQGYQPQHF; CDR3nt: TGCGCCAGCACACTACAGGGATATCAGCCCCAGCATTTT; j_gene: TRBJ1-5; v_gene: TRBV10-1; abundance: -; d_gene: -
CDR3aa: CASWEWKSNEQFF; CDR3nt: TGTGCCAGCTGGGAGTGGAAGAGCAATGAGCAGTTCTTC; j_gene: TRBJ2-1; v_gene: TRBV6-5; abundance: few; d_gene: -
CDR3aa: CASSLGQGAYEQYF; CDR3nt: TGTGCCAGCAGCTTAGGACAGGGCGCCTACGAGCAGTACTTC; j_gene: TRBJ2-7; v_gene: TRBV7-2; abundance: few; d_gene: TRBD1
CDR3aa: CASSQVALTNEQFF; CDR3nt: TGTGCCAGCAGCCAAGTCGCACTTACCAATGAGCAGTTCTTC; j_gene: TRBJ2-1; v_gene: TRBV4-2; abundance: -; d_gene: -
CDR3aa: CATSRDTTGIQPQHF; CDR3nt: TGTGCCACCAGCAGGGATACCACAGGGATTCAGCCCCAGCATTTT; j_gene: TRBJ1-5; v_gene: TRBV15; abundance: few; d_gene: -
CDR3aa: CASSLGLGNQPQHF; CDR3nt: TGTGCCAGCAGTTTAGGGCTTGGCAATCAGCCCCAGCATTTT; j_gene: TRBJ1-5; v_gene: TRBV27; abundance: -; d_gene: -
CDR3aa: CASSIQGGNTEAFF; CDR3nt: TGTGCCAGTAGTATCCAGGGTGGTAACACTGAAGCTTTCTTT; j_gene: TRBJ1-1; v_gene: TRBV19; abundance: few; d_gene: -
CDR3aa: CATQGRGGEQYF; CDR3nt: TGTGCCACCCAGGGGAGAGGGGGCGAGCAGTACTTC; j_gene: TRBJ2-7; v_gene: TRBV15; abundance: -; d_gene: -
CDR3aa: CASSDPGDSQETQYF; CDR3nt: TGTGCCAGCAGTGACCCGGGGGACAGCCAAGAGACCCAGTACTTC; j_gene: TRBJ2-5; v_gene: TRBV2; abundance: -; d_gene: -
CDR3aa: CASRTPRGSSYEQYF; CDR3nt: TGTGCCAGCAGAACACCCAGGGGAAGCTCCTACGAGCAGTACTTC; j_gene: TRBJ2-7; v_gene: TRBV7-8; abundance: few; d_gene: -
CDR3aa: CASSLSRGDSYEQYF; CDR3nt: TGTGCCAGCAGCCTGTCGCGGGGGGACTCCTACGAGCAGTACTTC; j_gene: TRBJ2-7; v_gene: TRBV4-2; abundance: -; d_gene: TRBD2
CDR3aa: CASSQSGGGYPF; CDR3nt: TGTGCCAGCAGCCAGAGCGGTGGGGGCTACCCCTTC; j_gene: TRBJ1-2; v_gene: TRBV6-6; abundance: few; d_gene: -
CDR3aa: CASSFATGARETQYF; CDR3nt: TGTGCCAGCAGCTTCGCCACAGGGGCGAGAGAGACCCAGTACTTC; j_gene: TRBJ2-5; v_gene: TRBV7-9; abundance: -; d_gene: TRBD1
CDR3aa: CASSHLSGGGETQYF; CDR3nt: TGTGCCAGCAGTCACCTTAGCGGGGGGGGAGAGACCCAGTACTTC; j_gene: TRBJ2-5; v_gene: TRBV6-1; abundance: -; d_gene: TRBD2
CDR3aa: CASSHDRPSYNEQFF; CDR3nt: TGTGCCAGCAGTCATGACAGACCCTCCTACAATGAGCAGTTCTTC; j_gene: TRBJ2-1; v_gene: TRBV6-5; abundance: few; d_gene: -
CDR3aa: CSVVGTGDEQYF; CDR3nt: TGCAGCGTTGTAGGGACAGGGGACGAGCAGTACTTC; j_gene: TRBJ2-7; v_gene: TRBV29-1; abundance: -; d_gene: TRBD1
CDR3aa: CARGVRGFNSLGYTF; CDR3nt: TGTGCCAGAGGCGTCCGGGGATTTAATTCACTGGGCTACACCTTC; j_gene: TRBJ1-2; v_gene: TRBV27; abundance: -; d_gene: -
CDR3aa: CASSPGKGVMNTEAFF; CDR3nt: TGTGCCAGCAGCCCCGGGAAAGGCGTGATGAACACTGAAGCTTTCTTT; j_gene: TRBJ1-1; v_gene: TRBV7-2; abundance: -; d_gene: -
CDR3aa: CASSYSPLGGETQYF; CDR3nt: TGTGCCAGCAGTTACTCCCCCCTCGGGGGGGAGACCCAGTACTTC; j_gene: TRBJ2-5; v_gene: TRBV6-6; abundance: -; d_gene: TRBD2
CDR3aa: CASRLSGSYQETQYF; CDR3nt: TGTGCCAGCAGACTTAGCGGGAGCTACCAAGAGACCCAGTACTTC; j_gene: TRBJ2-5; v_gene: TRBV27; abundance: once; d_gene: TRBD2
CDR3aa: CSATNTGLYTF; CDR3nt: TGCAGTGCTACCAATACGGGACTCTACACCTTC; j_gene: TRBJ1-2; v_gene: TRBV20-1; abundance: -; d_gene: -
CDR3aa: CASSWREGSHEQFF; CDR3nt: TGTGCCAGCAGTTGGCGGGAGGGGAGCCATGAGCAGTTCTTC; j_gene: TRBJ2-1; v_gene: TRBV27; abundance: -; d_gene: TRBD2
CDR3aa: CARHEPGYEQYF; CDR3nt: TGTGCCAGACACGAACCCGGGTACGAGCAGTACTTC; j_gene: TRBJ2-7; v_gene: TRBV5-3; abundance: -; d_gene: -
CDR3aa: CASSAGGQAISYNEQFF; CDR3nt: TGTGCCAGCAGCGCAGGGGGGCAGGCGATCTCCTACAATGAGCAGTTCTTC; j_gene: TRBJ2-1; v_gene: TRBV9; abundance: -; d_gene: -
CDR3aa: CTSSEPPGSGYTEQYF; CDR3nt: TGCACCAGCAGCGAGCCGCCGGGTTCCGGTTATACCGAGCAGTACTTC; j_gene: TRBJ2-7; v_gene: TRBV1; abundance: -; d_gene: -
CDR3aa: CASSGYEQYF; CDR3nt: TGTGCCAGCAGCGGTTACGAGCAGTACTTC; j_gene: TRBJ2-7; v_gene: TRBV7-8; abundance: few; d_gene: -
CDR3aa: CASSYEQDGEKLFF; CDR3nt: TGTGCCAGCAGTTACGAACAGGATGGCGAAAAACTGTTTTTT; j_gene: TRBJ1-4; v_gene: TRBV6-5; abundance: few; d_gene: -
CDR3aa: CASMNRAPTEKLFF; CDR3nt: TGTGCCAGCATGAACAGGGCCCCCACTGAAAAACTGTTTTTT; j_gene: TRBJ1-4; v_gene: TRBV6-1; abundance: -; d_gene: -
CDR3aa: CASTRGGGTEAFF; CDR3nt: TGTGCCAGCACTAGGGGGGGTGGCACTGAAGCTTTCTTT; j_gene: TRBJ1-1; v_gene: TRBV6-5; abundance: -; d_gene: -
CDR3aa: CASSPAGTGKAGELFF; CDR3nt: TGTGCCAGCAGCCCCGCCGGGACAGGCAAGGCCGGGGAGCTGTTTTTT; j_gene: TRBJ2-2; v_gene: TRBV7-7; abundance: few; d_gene: TRBD1
CDR3aa: CASLRDRDLRGYTF; CDR3nt: TGTGCCTCCCTCCGGGACAGGGACTTGCGGGGCTACACCTTC; j_gene: TRBJ1-2; v_gene: TRBV30; abundance: -; d_gene: TRBD1
CDR3aa: CASRPQAGGYTF; CDR3nt: TGTGCCAGCAGACCTCAGGCCGGTGGCTACACCTTC; j_gene: TRBJ1-2; v_gene: TRBV6-5; abundance: -; d_gene: -
CDR3aa: CASSPRLTVVSGNTIYF; CDR3nt: TGTGCCAGCTCACCACGGCTAACAGTAGTTTCTGGAAACACCATATATTTT; j_gene: TRBJ1-3; v_gene: TRBV18; abundance: few; d_gene: -
CDR3aa: CASRPWPRLADSYEQYF; CDR3nt: TGTGCCAGCAGACCTTGGCCAAGACTAGCGGATTCCTACGAGCAGTACTTC; j_gene: TRBJ2-7; v_gene: TRBV28; abundance: -; d_gene: TRBD2
CDR3aa: CASSLNFDSNEQFF; CDR3nt: TGTGCCAGCAGCTTGAACTTCGACAGCAATGAGCAGTTCTTC; j_gene: TRBJ2-1; v_gene: TRBV5-6; abundance: -; d_gene: -
CDR3aa: CASSTWGSTGDRGDEQFF; CDR3nt: TGTGCCAGCAGCACCTGGGGCAGCACCGGGGACAGGGGTGATGAGCAGTTCTTC; j_gene: TRBJ2-1; v_gene: TRBV11-2; abundance: -; d_gene: TRBD1
CDR3aa: CASRLVLTGGRASYEQYF; CDR3nt: TGTGCCAGCAGACTCGTTCTAACCGGCGGGAGGGCCTCCTACGAGCAGTACTTC; j_gene: TRBJ2-7; v_gene: TRBV28; abundance: -; d_gene: TRBD2
CDR3aa: CASSLSGGAYNEQFF; CDR3nt: TGCGCCAGCAGCTTGTCGGGGGGCGCCTACAATGAGCAGTTCTTC; j_gene: TRBJ2-1; v_gene: TRBV5-1; abundance: -; d_gene: -
CDR3aa: CASSLIAGGEQYF; CDR3nt: TGTGCCAGCAGTTTAATAGCGGGAGGCGAGCAGTACTTC; j_gene: TRBJ2-7; v_gene: TRBV27; abundance: -; d_gene: TRBD2
CDR3aa: CAWSVGQFSNQPQHF; CDR3nt: TGTGCCTGGAGTGTTGGCCAGTTTAGCAATCAGCCCCAGCATTTT; j_gene: TRBJ1-5; v_gene: TRBV30; abundance: few; d_gene: -
CDR3aa: CASSPQSYEQYF; CDR3nt: TGTGCCAGCAGCCCCCAATCCTACGAGCAGTACTTC; j_gene: TRBJ2-7; v_gene: TRBV7-9; abundance: -; d_gene: -
CDR3aa: CASSPPGRLTGGYPF; CDR3nt: TGTGCCAGCAGTCCCCCGGGTCGACTTACAGGCGGCTACCCCTTC; j_gene: TRBJ1-2; v_gene: TRBV27; abundance: -; d_gene: -
CDR3aa: CASGVAGAGGETQYF; CDR3nt: TGTGCTAGTGGTGTGGCGGGGGCCGGGGGGGAGACCCAGTACTTC; j_gene: TRBJ2-5; v_gene: TRBV12-5; abundance: -; d_gene: -
CDR3aa: CASSLRFGQPNTEAFF; CDR3nt: TGTGCCAGCAGCTTACGTTTTGGGCAGCCGAACACTGAAGCTTTCTTT; j_gene: TRBJ1-1; v_gene: TRBV11-1; abundance: -; d_gene: -
CDR3aa: CASSRNSGQGGRNTEAFF; CDR3nt: TGTGCCAGCAGCAGAAACTCGGGACAGGGGGGAAGGAACACTGAAGCTTTCTTT; j_gene: TRBJ1-1; v_gene: TRBV11-1; abundance: -; d_gene: TRBD1